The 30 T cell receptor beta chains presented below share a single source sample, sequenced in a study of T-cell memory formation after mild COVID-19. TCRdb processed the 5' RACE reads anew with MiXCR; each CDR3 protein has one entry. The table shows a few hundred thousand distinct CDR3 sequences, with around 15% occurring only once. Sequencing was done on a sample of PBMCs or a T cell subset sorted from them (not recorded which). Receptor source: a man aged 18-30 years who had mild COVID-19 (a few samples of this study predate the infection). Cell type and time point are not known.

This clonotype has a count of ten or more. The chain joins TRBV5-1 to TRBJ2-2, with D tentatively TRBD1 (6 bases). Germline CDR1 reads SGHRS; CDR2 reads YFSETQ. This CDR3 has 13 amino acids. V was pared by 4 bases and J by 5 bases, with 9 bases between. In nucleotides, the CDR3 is TGCGCCAGCAGCCCTGGACAGACCGGGGAGCTGTTTTTT. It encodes CASSPGQTGELFF.

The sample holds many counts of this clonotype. The CDR3 sequence: CASSLANRTGGSYEQYF. The CDR3 DNA is TGCGCCAGCAGCTTGGCCAACCGGACAGGGGGTTCCTACGAGCAGTACTTC. The chain links TRBV5-1 to TRBJ2-7, with 10 bases aligning to TRBD1. Germline V gene sequence: CDR1 SGHRS, CDR2 YFSETQ. The CDR3 has 17 residues. Unmatched junction bases numbered 7, after V lost 0 bases and J lost 1 base.

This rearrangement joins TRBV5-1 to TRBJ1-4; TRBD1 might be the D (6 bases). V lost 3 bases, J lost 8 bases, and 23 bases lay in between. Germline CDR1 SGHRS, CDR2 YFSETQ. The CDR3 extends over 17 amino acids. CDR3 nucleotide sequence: TGCGCCAGCAGCTCGACACGAGACCTGACAGGAGGAGAAAAACTGTTTTTT. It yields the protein CASSSTRDLTGGEKLFF.

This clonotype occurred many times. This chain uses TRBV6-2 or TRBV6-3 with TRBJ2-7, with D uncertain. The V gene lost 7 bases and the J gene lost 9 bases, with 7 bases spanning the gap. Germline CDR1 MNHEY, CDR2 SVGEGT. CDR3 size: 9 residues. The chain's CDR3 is CASTPTQYV. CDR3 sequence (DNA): TGTGCCAGCACGCCGACGCAGTACGTC.

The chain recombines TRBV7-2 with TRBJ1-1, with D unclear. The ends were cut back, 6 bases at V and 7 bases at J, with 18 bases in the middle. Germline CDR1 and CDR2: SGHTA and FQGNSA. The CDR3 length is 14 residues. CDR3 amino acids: CASSYEQRRGEAFF. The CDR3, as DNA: TGTGCCAGCAGTTATGAACAGAGACGGGGTGAAGCTTTCTTT.

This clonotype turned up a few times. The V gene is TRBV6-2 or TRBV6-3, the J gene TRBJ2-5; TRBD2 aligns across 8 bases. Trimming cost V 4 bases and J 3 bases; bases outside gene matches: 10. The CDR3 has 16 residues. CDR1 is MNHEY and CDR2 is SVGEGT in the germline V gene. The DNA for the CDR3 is TGTGCCAGCAGTTCCAGAGTAGCGGGGAGGGAAGAGACCCAGTACTTC. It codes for CASSSRVAGREETQYF.

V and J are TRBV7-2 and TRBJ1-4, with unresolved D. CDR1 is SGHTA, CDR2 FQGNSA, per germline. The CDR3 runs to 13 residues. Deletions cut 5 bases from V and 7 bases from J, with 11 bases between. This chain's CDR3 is CASSPTGGEKLFF. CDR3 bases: TGTGCCAGCAGCCCCACCGGCGGTGAAAAACTGTTTTTT.

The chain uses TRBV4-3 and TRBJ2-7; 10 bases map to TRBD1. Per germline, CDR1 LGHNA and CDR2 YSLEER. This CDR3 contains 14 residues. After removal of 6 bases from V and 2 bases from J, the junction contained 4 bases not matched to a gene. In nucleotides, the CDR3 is TGCGCCAGCAGTATCGACAGGGGGCCCTACGAGCAGTACTTC. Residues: CASSIDRGPYEQYF.

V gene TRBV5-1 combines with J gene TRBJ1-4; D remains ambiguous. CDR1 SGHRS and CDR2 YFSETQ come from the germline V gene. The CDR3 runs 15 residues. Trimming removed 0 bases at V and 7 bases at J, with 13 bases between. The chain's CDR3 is CASSLAAGSGEKLFF. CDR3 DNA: TGCGCCAGCAGCTTGGCGGCGGGATCGGGTGAAAAACTGTTTTTT.

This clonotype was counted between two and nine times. CDR3 sequence reads: CASSSDREPSQPQHF. As DNA, the CDR3 is TGTGCCAGCAGCTCCGACAGGGAACCAAGTCAGCCCCAGCATTTT. The chain combines TRBV12-3 or TRBV12-4 with TRBJ1-5; 7 nucleotides match TRBD1. The CDR3 is made up of 15 amino acids. With 6 bases clipped from V and 6 bases from J, the junction kept 11 bases outside the gene matches.

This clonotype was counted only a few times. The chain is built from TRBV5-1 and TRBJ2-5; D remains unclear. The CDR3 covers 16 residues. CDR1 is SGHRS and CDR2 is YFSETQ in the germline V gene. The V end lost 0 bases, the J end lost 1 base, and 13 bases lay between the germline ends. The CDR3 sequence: CASSLGSVGPQETQYF. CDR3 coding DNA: TGCGCCAGCAGCTTGGGATCGGTCGGCCCCCAAGAGACCCAGTACTTC. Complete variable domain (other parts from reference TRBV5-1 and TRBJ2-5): KAGVTQTPRYLIKTRGQQVTLSCSPISGHRSVSWYQQTPGQGLQFLFEYFSETQRNKGNFPGRFSGRQFSNSRSEMNVSTLELGDSALYLCASSLGSVGPQETQYFGPGTRLLVL.

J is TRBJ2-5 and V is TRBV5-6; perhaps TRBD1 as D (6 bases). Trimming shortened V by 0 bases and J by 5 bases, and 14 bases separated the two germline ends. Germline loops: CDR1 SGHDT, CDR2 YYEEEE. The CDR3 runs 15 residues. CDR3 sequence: CASSLAMGQGETQYF. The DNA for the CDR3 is TGTGCCAGCAGCTTGGCAATGGGGCAGGGGGAGACCCAGTACTTC.

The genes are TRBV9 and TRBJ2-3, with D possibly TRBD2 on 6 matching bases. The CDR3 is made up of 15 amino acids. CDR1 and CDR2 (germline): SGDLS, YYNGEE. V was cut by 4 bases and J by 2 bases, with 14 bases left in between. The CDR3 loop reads CASSIRWGLTDTQYF. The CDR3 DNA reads TGTGCCAGCAGCATACGGTGGGGACTCACAGATACGCAGTATTTT. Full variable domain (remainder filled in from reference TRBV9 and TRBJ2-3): DSGVTQTPKHLITATGQRVTLRCSPRSGDLSVYWYQQSLDQGLQFLIQYYNGEERAKGNILERFSAQQFPDLHSELNLSSLELGDSALYFCASSIRWGLTDTQYFGPGTRLTVL.

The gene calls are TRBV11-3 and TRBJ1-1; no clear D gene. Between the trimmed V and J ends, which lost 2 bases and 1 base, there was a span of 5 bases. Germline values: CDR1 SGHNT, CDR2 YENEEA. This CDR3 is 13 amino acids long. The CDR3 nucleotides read TGTGCCAGCAGCTTAAACACGAACACTGAAGCTTTCTTT. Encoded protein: CASSLNTNTEAFF.

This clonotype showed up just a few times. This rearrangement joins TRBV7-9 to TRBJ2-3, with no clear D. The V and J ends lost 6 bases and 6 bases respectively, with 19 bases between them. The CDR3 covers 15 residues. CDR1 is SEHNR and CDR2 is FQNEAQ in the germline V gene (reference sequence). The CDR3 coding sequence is TGTGCCAGCAGACAAGCGAGGCTTCCCATGGATACGCAGTATTTT. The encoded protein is CASRQARLPMDTQYF. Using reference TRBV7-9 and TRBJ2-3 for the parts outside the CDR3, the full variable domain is DTGVSQNPRHKITKRGQNVTFRCDPISEHNRLYWYRQTLGQGPEFLTYFQNEAQLEKSRLLSDRFSAERPKGSFSTLEIQRTEQGDSAMYLCASRQARLPMDTQYFGPGTRLTVL.

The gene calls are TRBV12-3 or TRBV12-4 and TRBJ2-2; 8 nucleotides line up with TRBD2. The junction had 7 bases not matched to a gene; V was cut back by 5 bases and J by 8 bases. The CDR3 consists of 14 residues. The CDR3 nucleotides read TGTGCCAGCAGTCCAAGCGGGGGCCGGGGGGAGCTGTTTTTT. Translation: CASSPSGGRGELFF.

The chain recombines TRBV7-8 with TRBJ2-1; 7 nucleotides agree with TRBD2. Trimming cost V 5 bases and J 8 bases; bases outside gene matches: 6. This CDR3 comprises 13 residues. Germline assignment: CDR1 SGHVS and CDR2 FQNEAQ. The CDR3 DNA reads TGTGCCAGCAGCGGCCGGACTAGATATGAGCAGTTCTTC. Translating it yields CASSGRTRYEQFF.

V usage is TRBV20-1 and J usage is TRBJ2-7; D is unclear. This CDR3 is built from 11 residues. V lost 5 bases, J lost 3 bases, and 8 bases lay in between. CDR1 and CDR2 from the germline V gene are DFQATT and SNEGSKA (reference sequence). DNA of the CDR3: TGCAGTGCTGTCGGATTCTACGAGCAGTACTTC. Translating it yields CSAVGFYEQYF.

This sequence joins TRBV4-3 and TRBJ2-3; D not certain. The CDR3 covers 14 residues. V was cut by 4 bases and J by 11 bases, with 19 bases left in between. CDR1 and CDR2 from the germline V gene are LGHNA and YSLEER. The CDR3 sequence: CASSPMGSSHGQYF. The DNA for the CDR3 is TGCGCCAGCAGCCCAATGGGGTCTAGTCATGGGCAGTATTTT.

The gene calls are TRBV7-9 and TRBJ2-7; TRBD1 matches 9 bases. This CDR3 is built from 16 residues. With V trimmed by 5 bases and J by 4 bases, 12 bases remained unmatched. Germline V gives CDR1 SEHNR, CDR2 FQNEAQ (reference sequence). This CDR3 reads CASSHTADRGLYEQYF. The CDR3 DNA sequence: TGTGCCAGCAGCCACACCGCGGACAGGGGTTTATACGAGCAGTACTTC. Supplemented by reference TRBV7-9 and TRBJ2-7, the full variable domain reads DTGVSQNPRHKITKRGQNVTFRCDPISEHNRLYWYRQTLGQGPEFLTYFQNEAQLEKSRLLSDRFSAERPKGSFSTLEIQRTEQGDSAMYLCASSHTADRGLYEQYFGPGTRLTVT.

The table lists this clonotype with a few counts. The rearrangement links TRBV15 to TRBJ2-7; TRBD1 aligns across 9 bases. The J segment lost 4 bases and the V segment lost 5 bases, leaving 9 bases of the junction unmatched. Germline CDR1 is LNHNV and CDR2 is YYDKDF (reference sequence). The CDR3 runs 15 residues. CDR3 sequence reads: CATSRWDRVKYEQYF. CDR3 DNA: TGTGCCACCAGCCGATGGGACAGGGTCAAGTACGAGCAGTACTTC.

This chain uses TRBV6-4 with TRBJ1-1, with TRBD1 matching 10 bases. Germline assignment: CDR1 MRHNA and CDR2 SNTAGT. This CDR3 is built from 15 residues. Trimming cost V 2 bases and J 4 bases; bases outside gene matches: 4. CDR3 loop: CASSDIGQGVTEAFF. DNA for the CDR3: TGTGCCAGCAGTGACATCGGACAGGGGGTCACTGAAGCTTTCTTT.

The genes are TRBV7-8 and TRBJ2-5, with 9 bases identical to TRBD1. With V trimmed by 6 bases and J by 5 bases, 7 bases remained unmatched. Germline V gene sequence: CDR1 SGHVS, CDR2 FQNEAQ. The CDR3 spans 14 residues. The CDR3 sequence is CASRPTGGWETQYF. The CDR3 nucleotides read TGTGCCAGCAGGCCTACAGGGGGCTGGGAGACCCAGTACTTC.

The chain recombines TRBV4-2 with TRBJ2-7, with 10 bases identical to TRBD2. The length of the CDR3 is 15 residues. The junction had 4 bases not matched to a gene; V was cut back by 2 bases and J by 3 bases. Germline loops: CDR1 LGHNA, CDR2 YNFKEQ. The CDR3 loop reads CASSQLSGGSYEQYF. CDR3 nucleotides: TGTGCCAGCAGCCAACTTAGCGGGGGGAGCTACGAGCAGTACTTC.

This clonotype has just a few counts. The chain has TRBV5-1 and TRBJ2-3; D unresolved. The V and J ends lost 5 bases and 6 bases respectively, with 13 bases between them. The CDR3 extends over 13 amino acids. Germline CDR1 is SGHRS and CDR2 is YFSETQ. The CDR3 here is CASSGFEEDTQYF. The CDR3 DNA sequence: TGCGCCAGCAGTGGGTTCGAAGAGGATACGCAGTATTTT.

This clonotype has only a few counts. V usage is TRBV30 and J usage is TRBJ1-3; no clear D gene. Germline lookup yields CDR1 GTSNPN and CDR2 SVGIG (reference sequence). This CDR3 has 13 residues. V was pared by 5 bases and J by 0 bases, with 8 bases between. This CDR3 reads CAWDRDSGNTIYF. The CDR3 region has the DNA TGTGCCTGGGACCGGGACTCTGGAAACACCATATATTTT.

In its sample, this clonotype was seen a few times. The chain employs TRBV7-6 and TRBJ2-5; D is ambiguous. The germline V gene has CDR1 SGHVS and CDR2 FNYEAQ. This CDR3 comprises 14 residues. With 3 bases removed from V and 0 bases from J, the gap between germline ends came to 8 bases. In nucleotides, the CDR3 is TGTGCCAGCAGCTTTGGGGTTAACCAAGAGACCCAGTACTTC. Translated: CASSFGVNQETQYF.

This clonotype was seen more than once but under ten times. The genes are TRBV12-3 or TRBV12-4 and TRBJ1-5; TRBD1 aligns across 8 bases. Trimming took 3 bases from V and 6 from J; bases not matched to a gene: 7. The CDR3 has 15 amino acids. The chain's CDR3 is CASSLGTGGLQPQHF. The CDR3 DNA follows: TGTGCCAGCAGTTTGGGAACAGGGGGTCTTCAGCCCCAGCATTTT.

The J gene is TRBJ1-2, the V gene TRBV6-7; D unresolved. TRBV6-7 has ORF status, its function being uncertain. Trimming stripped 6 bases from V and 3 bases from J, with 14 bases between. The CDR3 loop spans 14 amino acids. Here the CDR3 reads CASRGRNLDYGYTF. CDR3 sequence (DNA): TGTGCCAGCAGGGGGAGGAATCTGGACTATGGCTACACCTTC.

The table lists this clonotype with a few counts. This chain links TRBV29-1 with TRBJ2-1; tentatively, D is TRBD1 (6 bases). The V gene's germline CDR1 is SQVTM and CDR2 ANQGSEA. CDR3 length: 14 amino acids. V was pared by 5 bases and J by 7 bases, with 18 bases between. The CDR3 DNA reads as TGCAGCGTTAAAGGGGGACCCGTGGGTAATGAGCAGTTCTTC. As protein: CSVKGGPVGNEQFF.